Each of the 32 T cell receptor beta chains below was sequenced from the same sample in a study of T cell responses to AZD1222 COVID-19 vaccine. Clones were read by immunoSEQ multiplex PCR, and TCRdb kept only the in-frame ones, dropping some. The table includes about 170,000 clones, 80% to 95% detected once. This material consisted of peripheral blood, taken on day 0 of AZD1222 vaccination. These TCRs come from an adult in good health.

The chain uses TRBV30 and TRBJ2-7; the D is unclear. The CDR3 has 13 residues. V lost 2 bases and J lost 1, with 9 bases in between. Germline V gene sequence: CDR1 GTSNPN, CDR2 SVGIG (reference sequence). The CDR3 DNA reads TGTGCCTGGAGTCCTCAGTCTTCCTACGAGCAGTACTTC. Encoded protein: CAWSPQSSYEQYF.

The chain couples TRBV9 to TRBJ2-1; 10 nucleotides align to TRBD1. The V gene end was trimmed by 5 bases and the J gene end by 3 bases; junction bases not matched to a gene: 8. Per the germline V gene, CDR1 is SGDLS and CDR2 is YYNGEE. This CDR3 is 16 amino acids long. This chain's CDR3 is CASSAPGTGDYNEQFF. Written as DNA, the CDR3 is TGTGCCAGCAGTGCCCCCGGGACAGGGGACTACAATGAGCAGTTCTTC.

CDR3 nucleotide sequence: TGTGCCAGCAGTTATCTGACAGACTATGGCTACACCTTC. Encoded protein: CASSYLTDYGYTF. J is TRBJ1-2 and V is TRBV6-5; possibly TRBD1 for D (5 bases). This CDR3 comprises 13 residues. Germline loops: CDR1 MNHEY, CDR2 SVGAGI. V lost 3 bases and J 3 bases, leaving 8 bases between the germline ends.

This clone was counted a single time. V is TRBV9 and J is TRBJ1-2, with no clear D. The germline V gene has CDR1 SGDLS and CDR2 YYNGEE. This CDR3 has 12 residues. Trimming shortened V by 3 bases and J by 6 bases, and 9 bases separated the two germline ends. CDR3 residues: CASSDHGNGYTF. CDR3 nucleotides: TGTGCCAGCAGCGATCATGGGAATGGCTACACCTTC.

The J gene is TRBJ2-7, the V gene TRBV7-8, with unresolved D. From germline, CDR1 is SGHVS and CDR2 FQNEAQ. The ends were cut back, 2 bases at V and 0 bases at J, with 8 bases in the middle. This CDR3 spans 14 amino acids. CDR3 coding DNA: TGTGCCAGCAGCTTAACGCGGTACTCCTACGAGCAGTACTTC. Its protein product is CASSLTRYSYEQYF.

In its sample, this clone was seen once. The rearrangement joins TRBV15 to TRBJ1-4; maybe TRBD1 (6 bases). The CDR3 extends over 15 amino acids. Trimming left V 0 bases short and J 7 bases short, with 12 bases between. Germline CDR1 LNHNV, CDR2 YYDKDF (reference sequence). The CDR3 bases are TGTGCCACCAGCAGAGAACAGGGAGGCGGTGAAAAACTGTTTTTT. The encoded protein is CATSREQGGGEKLFF.

This clone was recorded only once. The chain carries TRBV20-1 and TRBJ1-1, with a possible D match to TRBD1 (6 bases). The V end lost 3 bases, the J end lost 3 bases, and 17 bases lay between the germline ends. The CDR3 has 15 amino acids. Per the germline V gene, CDR1 is DFQATT and CDR2 is SNEGSKA (reference sequence). The CDR3 DNA is TGCAGTGCTAGTAGGGGGGGAGGGGCCCACACTGAAGCTTTCTTT. Translating it yields CSASRGGGAHTEAFF.

CDR3 protein: CASSSPTGLETQYF. The CDR3 DNA is TGTGCCAGCAGCTCCCCGACAGGGTTGGAGACCCAGTACTTC. The J gene is TRBJ2-5, the V gene TRBV5-5, with 7 nucleotides matching TRBD1. Germline-derived CDR1 and CDR2 are SGHKS and YYEKEE (reference sequence). The CDR3 contains 14 residues. V shed 3 bases and J 5 bases; nucleotides not matched to a gene: 7.

This sequence joins TRBV5-1 and TRBJ1-3; 10 positions agree with TRBD1. Germline-derived CDR1 and CDR2 are SGHRS and YFSETQ. Germline trimming cut 4 bases from V and 2 bases from J; bases unmatched to any gene: 6. The CDR3 contains 16 residues. The CDR3 loop reads CASSLPGTGAGNTIYF. In nucleotides, the CDR3 is TGCGCCAGCAGCCTACCCGGGACAGGGGCTGGAAACACCATATATTTT.

V is TRBV10-2 and J is TRBJ1-5, with TRBD1 identical over 8 bases. The CDR3 covers 15 residues. The junction had 9 bases not matched to a gene; V was cut back by 8 bases and J by 3 bases. Germline assignment: CDR1 WSHSY and CDR2 SAAADI. The CDR3 DNA reads TGCGCCAGCTCAAGGGGGGGACAGGTCAATCAGCCCCAGCATTTT. It yields the protein CASSRGGQVNQPQHF.

This chain joins TRBV14 and TRBJ2-1, with D unresolved. The V end lost 2 bases, the J end lost 4 bases, and 9 bases lay between the germline ends. Germline V lookup: CDR1 SGHDN, CDR2 FVKESK. The CDR3 is 14 residues long. Here the CDR3 DNA reads TGTGCCAGCAGCCAAAGGACGCTTTACAATGAGCAGTTCTTC. Protein sequence: CASSQRTLYNEQFF. Full variable domain (remainder filled in from reference TRBV14 and TRBJ2-1): EAGVTQFPSHSVIEKGQTVTLRCDPISGHDNLYWYRRVMGKEIKFLLHFVKESKQDESGMPNNRFLAERTGGTYSTLKVQPAELEDSGVYFCASSQRTLYNEQFFGPGTRLTVL.

CDR3 protein: CASGRGLAGGEQYF. Written as DNA, the CDR3 is TGCGCCAGCGGACGCGGGCTAGCGGGAGGTGAGCAGTACTTC. This chain joins TRBV4-1 and TRBJ2-7; 11 bases fit TRBD2. The CDR3 extends over 14 amino acids. CDR1 and CDR2 from the germline V gene are MGHRA and YSYEKL. The V segment lost 8 bases and the J segment 7 bases; nucleotides outside the gene matches: 10.

The V call is TRBV9, the J call TRBJ2-7; D may be TRBD1 (5 bases). Trimming cost V 4 bases and J 4 bases, with 15 bases left between them. Germline lookup yields CDR1 SGDLS and CDR2 YYNGEE. The CDR3 sequence is 14 residues long. The CDR3 protein is CASSPTGAFYEQYF. CDR3 nucleotides: TGTGCCAGCAGCCCAACTGGGGCCTTTTACGAGCAGTACTTC.

The V call is TRBV9, the J call TRBJ2-1; D perhaps matches TRBD2 (6 bases). The CDR3 has 15 amino acids. Germline values: CDR1 SGDLS, CDR2 YYNGEE. Between the trimmed V and J ends, which lost 5 bases and 0 bases, there was a span of 12 bases. In DNA, the CDR3 is TGTGCCAGCAGTTATAGCGGACTCTCCTACAATGAGCAGTTCTTC. Translation gives CASSYSGLSYNEQFF.

In its sample, this clone was seen once. J is TRBJ2-3 and V is TRBV18, with D uncertain. Germline CDR1 and CDR2: KGHSH and LQKENI. V dropped 1 base and J dropped 0 bases, with 8 bases sitting between them. The CDR3 is 15 residues long. CDR3 amino acids: CASSPQRPSTDTQYF. In DNA form, the CDR3 reads TGTGCCAGCTCACCACAGAGACCTAGCACAGATACGCAGTATTTT.

V usage is TRBV7-8 and J usage is TRBJ1-6; the D is unclear. Germline-derived CDR1 and CDR2 are SGHVS and FQNEAQ. This CDR3 has 14 residues. V lost 5 bases to trimming and J lost 7 bases, with 12 bases between them. The CDR3 protein is CASSDESRNSPLHF. The CDR3 DNA reads TGTGCCAGCAGCGATGAATCAAGGAATTCACCCCTCCACTTT.

Here the CDR3 reads CASSLYTSGGAEETQYF. DNA of the CDR3: TGTGCCAGCAGCTTATATACTAGCGGGGGGGCAGAAGAGACCCAGTACTTC. This chain connects TRBV7-9 to TRBJ2-5, with 13 bases identical to TRBD2. Germline V gene sequence: CDR1 SEHNR, CDR2 FQNEAQ (reference sequence). Losses at the gene ends were 2 bases for V and 3 bases for J; bases not matched to a gene: 6. CDR3 length equals 17 residues.

This clone has only one observation. The chain is built from TRBV2 and TRBJ2-7; weak D call: TRBD2 (7 bases). The CDR3 is made up of 13 amino acids. The V end lost 3 bases, the J end lost 6 bases, and 12 bases lay between the germline ends. Germline CDR1 reads SNHLY; CDR2 reads FYNNEI. The CDR3 sequence is CASSDGGRAEQYF. The CDR3 DNA sequence: TGTGCCAGCAGTGACGGGGGGCGCGCCGAGCAGTACTTC.

The chain is built from TRBV9 and TRBJ1-1, with D possibly matching TRBD1 (6 bases). V lost 0 bases, J lost 1 base, and 13 bases lay in between. The CDR3 totals 16 residues. Germline V gene lookup returns CDR1 SGDLS and CDR2 YYNGEE. The CDR3 DNA follows: TGTGCCAGCAGCGTAGATGAGGGGGTAGGGAACACTGAAGCTTTCTTT. Translated, it gives CASSVDEGVGNTEAFF.

The chain recombines TRBV11-2 with TRBJ2-3, with 10 bases fitting TRBD2. With V trimmed by 11 bases and J by 13 bases, 12 bases remained unmatched. CDR1 SGHAT and CDR2 FQNNGV come from the germline V gene. The CDR3 sequence is 12 residues long. The CDR3 region is CAVTEASGGKYF. The CDR3 region has the DNA TGTGCCGTAACGGAGGCTAGCGGGGGCAAGTATTTT.

The rearrangement joins TRBV11-2 to TRBJ2-7; 7 bases agree with TRBD1. J was trimmed by 3 bases and V by 5 bases; bases with no gene match: 7. CDR1 and CDR2 from the germline V gene are SGHAT and FQNNGV. This CDR3 is 14 amino acids long. Written as DNA, the CDR3 is TGTGCCAGCAGCCAGGCCACAGGGGTCTACGAGCAGTACTTC. It is translated as CASSQATGVYEQYF. Looking up the rest from reference TRBV11-2 and TRBJ2-7 gives the full variable domain: EAGVAQSPRYKIIEKRQSVAFWCNPISGHATLYWYQQILGQGPKLLIQFQNNGVVDDSQLPKDRFSAERLKGVDSTLKIQPAKLEDSAVYLCASSQATGVYEQYFGPGTRLTVT.

There are a few counts of this clone. The gene calls are TRBV19 and TRBJ1-1; no clear D. The germline V and J ends were trimmed by 7 bases and 0 bases, with 9 bases remaining between them. This CDR3 region has 13 residues. Germline CDR1 reads LNHDA; CDR2 reads SQIVND (reference sequence). The CDR3 spells CASKVSLNTEAFF. The CDR3, as DNA: TGTGCCAGTAAAGTCTCGTTGAACACTGAAGCTTTCTTT.

J is TRBJ1-3 and V is TRBV19; TRBD1 is a possible D gene (5 bases). There are 14 residues in the CDR3. The germline gives CDR1 LNHDA, CDR2 SQIVND (reference sequence). Deletions cut 7 bases from V and 0 bases from J, with 10 bases between. The CDR3 spells CASTWGGSGNTIYF. The CDR3 region has the DNA TGTGCCAGTACGTGGGGCGGCTCTGGAAACACCATATATTTT.

This clone came up a few times. The chain has TRBV4-1 and TRBJ2-7; 7 nucleotides align to TRBD2. V gave up 0 bases and J gave up 2 bases; unmatched junction bases: 10. The CDR3 length is 17 residues. Germline CDR1 MGHRA, CDR2 YSYEKL. The CDR3 nucleotides are TGCGCCAGCAGCCAAGAAGGGGAGGGGACCGAGGCCTACGAGCAGTACTTC. It specifies CASSQEGEGTEAYEQYF.

V is TRBV2 and J is TRBJ2-7; TRBD1 matches at 8 bases. V gave up 6 bases and J gave up 5 bases; unmatched junction bases: 15. This CDR3 contains 16 residues. Germline V gene lookup returns CDR1 SNHLY and CDR2 FYNNEI. Written as DNA, the CDR3 is TGTGCCAGCAGCATACTGCCAGGGGGCCCGGGAAACGAGCAGTACTTC. This encodes CASSILPGGPGNEQYF.

The chain recombines TRBV27 with TRBJ1-2; no clear D gene. The CDR3 extends over 14 amino acids. V shed 1 base and J shed 6 bases, with 12 bases lying between them. The germline CDR1 and CDR2 sequences are MNHEY and SMNVEV (reference sequence). CDR3 region: CASSLYKSSHGYTF. CDR3 nucleotide sequence: TGTGCCAGCAGTTTATACAAGAGCAGCCATGGCTACACCTTC.

The chain is built from TRBV6-1 and TRBJ1-5; D not certain. The germline CDR1 and CDR2 sequences are MNHNS and SASEGT. The CDR3 covers 17 residues. V lost 0 bases to trimming and J lost 2 bases, with 14 bases between them. The chain's CDR3 is CASSEALGSGGNQPQHF. CDR3 DNA: TGTGCCAGCAGTGAAGCGCTGGGCAGCGGGGGCAATCAGCCCCAGCATTTT.

V and J are TRBV4-3 and TRBJ2-2; 9 bases match TRBD1. Germline V gene lookup returns CDR1 LGHNA and CDR2 YSLEER. Unmatched junction bases numbered 8, after V lost 3 bases and J lost 3 bases. The CDR3 has 17 amino acids. The DNA of the CDR3 is TGCGCCAGCAGCCAGTTACAGGGGGCCGGGGACACCGGGGAGCTGTTTTTT. It codes for CASSQLQGAGDTGELFF.

V gene TRBV4-2 combines with J gene TRBJ2-3; D perhaps matches TRBD2 (5 bases). This CDR3 has 14 residues. Germline CDR1 LGHNA, CDR2 YNFKEQ. V dropped 1 base and J dropped 4 bases, with 9 bases sitting between them. In nucleotides, the CDR3 is TGTGCCAGCAGCCAAGGTAGCGTCCCAGATACGCAGTATTTT. Translating gives CASSQGSVPDTQYF.

This chain uses TRBV27 with TRBJ2-7, with D maybe TRBD2 (5 bases). Trimming left V 4 bases short and J 7 bases short, with 8 bases between. The CDR3 is 11 amino acids. Germline V gives CDR1 MNHEY, CDR2 SMNVEV (reference sequence). The CDR3 DNA reads TGTGCCAGCAGTTACCGGGGTGAGCAGTACTTC. Residues: CASSYRGEQYF.

In regard to this clone: The junction differs from germline at one of its ends, possibly a read error. V usage is TRBV7-7 and J usage is TRBJ1-1; D uncertain. The CDR3 runs 13 residues. Per germline, CDR1 SSHAT and CDR2 FNYEAQ (reference sequence). CDR3 residues: CASSLVRDTEAFF. The CDR3 coding sequence is TGTGCTAGCAGCTTAGTTAGGGACACTGAAGCTTTCTTT.

The V and J genes are TRBV4-1 and TRBJ1-2, with D unclear. The CDR3 is 15 amino acids. V was trimmed by 0 bases and J by 2 bases, leaving 10 bases between them. Germline CDR1 and CDR2: MGHRA and YSYEKL. CDR3 region: CASSQERSRNYGYTF. In DNA form, the CDR3 reads TGCGCCAGCAGCCAAGAGCGCTCGAGGAACTATGGCTACACCTTC.